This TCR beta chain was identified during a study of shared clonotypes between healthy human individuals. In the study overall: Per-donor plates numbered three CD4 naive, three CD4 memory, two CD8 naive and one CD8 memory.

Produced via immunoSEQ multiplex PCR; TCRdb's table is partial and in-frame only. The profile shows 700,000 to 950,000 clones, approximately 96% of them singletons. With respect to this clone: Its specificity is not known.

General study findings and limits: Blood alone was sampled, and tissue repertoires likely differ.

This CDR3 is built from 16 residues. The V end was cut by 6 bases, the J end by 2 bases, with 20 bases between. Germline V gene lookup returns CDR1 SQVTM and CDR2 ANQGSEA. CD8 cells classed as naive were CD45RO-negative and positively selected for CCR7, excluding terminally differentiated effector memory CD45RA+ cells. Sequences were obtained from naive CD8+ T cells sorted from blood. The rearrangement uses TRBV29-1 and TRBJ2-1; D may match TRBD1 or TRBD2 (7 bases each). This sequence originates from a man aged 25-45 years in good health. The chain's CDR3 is CSVERTGGQTYNEQFF. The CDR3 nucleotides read TGCAGCGTCGAGCGCACGGGGGGACAGACCTACAATGAGCAGTTCTTC.